Each of the 18 T cell receptor beta chains below was sequenced from the same sample in a study of spatial heterogeneity in lung cancer. TCRdb re-analysed the 5' RACE reads in MiXCR, keeping a single row per CDR3 protein. The sample has approximately 11,000 distinct CDR3 sequences; 6.1% are singletons. Time point described: sample taken at primary tumor resection. The sample consisted of normal lung tissue next to the tumor, taken at surgery. The receptors derive from a male donor with early-stage non-small cell lung cancer.

This clonotype was detected only a few times. The chain recombines TRBV29-1 with TRBJ2-1; TRBD2 aligns across 9 bases. V gave up 3 bases and J gave up 4 bases; unmatched junction bases: 7. The CDR3 runs 15 residues. Germline V gene lookup returns CDR1 SQVTM and CDR2 ANQGSEA. The CDR3 bases are TGCAGCGTTGATCCAGGTAGCGGGAGTTACAATGAGCAGTTCTTC. It encodes CSVDPGSGSYNEQFF.

This clonotype came up many times. V usage is TRBV7-2 and J usage is TRBJ1-6, with a tentative D call TRBD1 (5 bases). Trimming shortened V by 11 bases and J by 6 bases, and 17 bases separated the two germline ends. CDR1 is SGHTA and CDR2 is FQGNSA in the germline V gene. CDR3 length equals 14 residues. CDR3 in DNA: TGTGCCTCGAAACCCGACAGCTCTAATTCACCCCTCCACTTT. Its translation: CASKPDSSNSPLHF.

This clonotype was counted at least ten times. This chain connects TRBV5-1 to TRBJ2-1; D is unresolved. Trimming left V 1 base short and J 7 bases short, with 6 bases between. CDR3 size: 12 residues. The germline gives CDR1 SGHRS, CDR2 YFSETQ. The CDR3 DNA sequence: TGCGCCAGCAGCTTGACGACGAATGAGCAGTTCTTC. Translating it yields CASSLTTNEQFF.

Many counts were recorded for this clonotype. The V and J genes are TRBV18 and TRBJ2-5; D possibly corresponds to TRBD1 (6 bases). Germline V gives CDR1 KGHSH, CDR2 LQKENI. This CDR3 has 16 residues. The germline V and J ends were trimmed by 3 bases and 1 base, with 15 bases remaining between them. For the CDR3, the DNA is TGTGCCAGCTCACCGGGCCGGGACACTGGCCAAGAGACCCAGTACTTC. Translated, it gives CASSPGRDTGQETQYF.

Sample share makes this clonotype medium-sized. This rearrangement joins TRBV4-1 to TRBJ2-7, with 10 bases identical to TRBD1. Germline V lookup: CDR1 MGHRA, CDR2 YSYEKL. The junction had 7 bases not matched to a gene; V was cut back by 6 bases and J by 2 bases. There are 15 residues in the CDR3. The CDR3 protein is CASSYRTGGTYEQYF. The CDR3 DNA follows: TGCGCCAGCAGTTATAGGACAGGGGGAACCTACGAGCAGTACTTC.

This clonotype was counted many times. The chain employs TRBV5-1 and TRBJ2-1; D is uncertain. Trimming cost V 4 bases and J 5 bases, with 13 bases left between them. Germline V lookup: CDR1 SGHRS, CDR2 YFSETQ. The CDR3 has 14 residues. The CDR3: CASSPMDLDNEQFF. The CDR3 DNA is TGCGCCAGCAGCCCGATGGACCTCGACAATGAGCAGTTCTTC.

This clonotype is medium-sized by share. This sequence joins TRBV5-1 and TRBJ2-2, with a weak D call TRBD1 (5 bases). Germline V gene sequence: CDR1 SGHRS, CDR2 YFSETQ. The V gene lost 7 bases and the J gene lost 7 bases, with 17 bases spanning the gap. The CDR3 length is 14 residues. The CDR3 DNA reads TGCGCCAGCGGCGACAGTGGATCGAACGGGGAGCTGTTTTTT. Protein product: CASGDSGSNGELFF.

In this sample, this clonotype turned up many times. This chain uses TRBV20-1 with TRBJ2-7, with D perhaps TRBD1 (6 bases). The CDR3 runs 14 residues. V lost 5 bases to trimming and J lost 0 bases, with 14 bases between them. Germline-derived CDR1 and CDR2 are DFQATT and SNEGSKA (reference sequence). The CDR3 coding sequence is TGCAGTGCTCTGAGGACGGACAGCTCCTACGAGCAGTACTTC. As protein: CSALRTDSSYEQYF.

This clonotype was observed many times. The chain is built from TRBV7-3 and TRBJ2-7, with D perhaps given as TRBD1 or TRBD2 (5 bases each). V was trimmed by 5 bases and J by 6 bases, leaving 14 bases between them. Germline-derived CDR1 and CDR2 are SGHTA and FQGTGA. The CDR3 runs 13 residues. In DNA, the CDR3 is TGTGCCAGCAGCCTAGGCAAGGGACGCGAGCAGTACTTC. Its translation: CASSLGKGREQYF.

This clonotype was found many times. The chain joins TRBV9 to TRBJ1-4, with D perhaps matching TRBD1 (6 bases). V was shortened by 1 base and J by 6 bases, with 10 bases between the two germline ends. Germline CDR1 is SGDLS and CDR2 is YYNGEE. This CDR3 has 14 residues. The DNA of the CDR3 is TGTGCCAGCAGCGTAAACAGGGACGATGAAAAACTGTTTTTT. This gives the protein CASSVNRDDEKLFF. Looking up the rest from reference TRBV9 and TRBJ1-4 gives the full variable domain: DSGVTQTPKHLITATGQRVTLRCSPRSGDLSVYWYQQSLDQGLQFLIQYYNGEERAKGNILERFSAQQFPDLHSELNLSSLELGDSALYFCASSVNRDDEKLFFGSGTQLSVL.

This clonotype was seen at least ten times. V is TRBV6-2 or TRBV6-3 and J is TRBJ1-2; weak D call: TRBD1 (6 bases). The germline CDR1 and CDR2 sequences are MNHEY and SVGEGT. The CDR3 contains 15 residues. V gave up 5 bases and J gave up 4 bases, with 17 bases separating them. CDR3 DNA: TGTGCCAGCAGTCCTACGGTTTGGGACATCTATGGCTACACCTTC. Translated, it gives CASSPTVWDIYGYTF.

In its sample, this clonotype was seen many times. The chain is built from TRBV5-5 and TRBJ2-2; tentative D call: TRBD2 (5 bases). Germline V CDR1 and CDR2: SGHKS, YYEKEE (reference sequence). Trimming removed 2 bases from V and 6 bases from J, with 5 bases in between. The CDR3 runs 12 residues. The CDR3 protein is CASSFGAGELFF. CDR3 sequence (DNA): TGTGCCAGCAGCTTCGGGGCCGGGGAGCTGTTTTTT.

This clonotype was seen just once. The chain links TRBV28 to TRBJ2-3, with D tentatively TRBD2 (5 bases). The V gene lost 4 bases and the J gene lost 6 bases, with 17 bases spanning the gap. Germline CDR1 is MDHEN and CDR2 is SYDVKM. CDR3 size: 15 residues. In nucleotides, the CDR3 is TGTGCCAGCAGTTCGTGGAAGGGCGGGTTGGATACGCAGTATTTT. Protein: CASSSWKGGLDTQYF. The complete variable domain, with remaining parts taken from reference TRBV28 and TRBJ2-3, reads DVKVTQSSRYLVKRTGEKVFLECVQDMDHENMFWYRQDPGLGLRLIYFSYDVKMKEKGDIPEGYSVSREKKERFSLILESASTNQTSMYLCASSSWKGGLDTQYFGPGTRLTVL.

This clonotype was observed many times. V is TRBV3-1 and J is TRBJ2-1; D possibly corresponds to TRBD2 (5 bases). This CDR3 has 15 amino acids. In germline, CDR1 is LGHDT, CDR2 YNNKEL (reference sequence). Trimming stripped 8 bases from V and 0 bases from J, with 14 bases between. The CDR3 sequence: CASRDEGPSYNEQFF. The CDR3 DNA sequence: TGTGCCAGCCGGGATGAGGGTCCCTCCTACAATGAGCAGTTCTTC.

The sample holds many counts of this clonotype. CDR3 in DNA: TGTGCCAGCAGCGTTCAAGGGTACAATCAGCCCCAGCATTTT. Its protein product is CASSVQGYNQPQHF. The chain uses TRBV7-8 and TRBJ1-5; D is ambiguous. V was clipped by 5 bases and J by 3 bases, with 11 bases between them. CDR3 length: 14 residues. From germline, CDR1 is SGHVS and CDR2 FQNEAQ.

This clonotype has a count of ten or more. The chain recombines TRBV20-1 with TRBJ2-5; 8 bases align to TRBD1. The germline V gene encodes CDR1 DFQATT and CDR2 SNEGSKA (reference sequence). After removal of 8 bases from V and 4 bases from J, the junction contained 12 bases not matched to a gene. The CDR3 is 14 residues long. The DNA for the CDR3 is TGCAGTTATTCGGACAGGGTCCCCCCAGAGACCCAGTACTTC. Translating gives CSYSDRVPPETQYF.

Only a few counts were recorded for this clonotype. J is TRBJ2-1 and V is TRBV7-3; 10 bases map to TRBD2. Germline V lookup: CDR1 SGHTA, CDR2 FQGTGA. The junction had 16 bases not matched to a gene; V was cut back by 1 base and J by 10 bases. This CDR3 contains 18 residues. DNA for the CDR3: TGTGCCAGCAGCTTAAGTCCCCCGGGACTAGCGCCCTCTAGCGAGCAGTTCTTC. This encodes CASSLSPPGLAPSSEQFF.

Within the sample, this clonotype is medium-sized (0.01 to 0.1%). The gene calls are TRBV19 and TRBJ2-3; 8 bases map to TRBD2. Germline V gene sequence: CDR1 LNHDA, CDR2 SQIVND (reference sequence). The CDR3 is 17 residues long. Trimming removed 5 bases from V and 4 bases from J; junction bases left unmatched: 14. CDR3: CASSYLAGTRGPDTQYF. The CDR3 DNA reads as TGTGCCAGTAGTTACCTCGCCGGGACTAGGGGACCAGATACGCAGTATTTT. The variable domain in full, with the rest retrieved from reference TRBV19 and TRBJ2-3, is DGGITQSPKYLFRKEGQNVTLSCEQNLNHDAMYWYRQDPGQGLRLIYYSQIVNDFQKGDIAEGYSVSREKKESFPLTVTSAQKNPTAFYLCASSYLAGTRGPDTQYFGPGTRLTVL.